The 16 T cell receptor beta chains given below trace back to one sample, sequenced in a study of blood T cells in healthy people across ages. A second PCR, run for roughly 7 to 11 cycles, used a sample-barcoded 5' primer plus a J-beta primer mix. TCRdb re-derived calls from the 5' RACE reads in MiXCR, one entry per CDR3 protein. The sample holds 2 million or so distinct CDR3 sequences; just under 50% are singletons and the top ten take less than 2.5%. The sequenced sample was blood. The receptors stem from a middle-aged woman in good health.

The rearrangement joins TRBV29-1 to TRBJ2-7; 8 bases align to TRBD1. The V segment lost 4 bases and the J segment 7 bases; nucleotides outside the gene matches: 12. The germline gives CDR1 SQVTM, CDR2 ANQGSEA. This CDR3 region has 14 residues. CDR3 protein: CSVGPGGAGNEQYF. In DNA, the CDR3 is TGCAGCGTTGGACCAGGGGGCGCGGGGAATGAGCAGTACTTC.

In this sample, this clonotype turned up a few times. The V call is TRBV4-2, the J call TRBJ2-7, with D possibly TRBD1 on 5 matching bases. The CDR3 contains 14 residues. Germline V lookup: CDR1 LGHNA, CDR2 YNFKEQ. V lost 0 bases to trimming and J lost 6 bases, with 12 bases between them. This chain's CDR3 is CASSQDIQVGEQYF. CDR3 sequence (DNA): TGTGCCAGCAGCCAAGATATACAGGTGGGCGAGCAGTACTTC.

The CDR3 nucleotides read TGTGCCAGCAGCCAAGAGCCCCTAGATTCTGAGCAGTTCTTC. Translated: CASSQEPLDSEQFF. J is TRBJ2-1 and V is TRBV4-2; D unclear. The CDR3 runs to 14 residues. V was shortened by 0 bases and J by 9 bases, with 12 bases between the two germline ends. Germline CDR1 is LGHNA and CDR2 is YNFKEQ.

This clonotype has a single count. This rearrangement joins TRBV25-1 to TRBJ1-2, with no clear D. From germline, CDR1 is MGHDK and CDR2 SYGVNS. The CDR3 extends over 12 amino acids. Trimming took 10 bases from V and 1 from J, leaving 10 bases between them. CDR3 in amino acids: CATRDYNYGYTF. The DNA of the CDR3 is TGTGCCACCCGGGATTATAACTATGGCTACACCTTC.

The chain recombines TRBV6-5 with TRBJ2-3; D gene ambiguous. CDR1 is MNHEY and CDR2 is SVGAGI in the germline V gene. This CDR3 has 15 residues. With 6 bases removed from V and 2 bases from J, the gap between germline ends came to 15 bases. As DNA, the CDR3 is TGTGCCAGCAGACCCGAGACACTGAACACAGATACGCAGTATTTT. Protein product: CASRPETLNTDTQYF.

J is TRBJ1-5 and V is TRBV6-1; 11 nucleotides agree with TRBD1. V lost 4 bases to trimming and J lost 2 bases; unmatched junction nucleotides: 7. CDR3 length: 17 residues. Per germline, CDR1 MNHNS and CDR2 SASEGT. CDR3 nucleotide sequence: TGTGCCAGCAGTGCTCAGGGACAGGGGGGCGGCAATCAGCCCCAGCATTTT. Encoded protein: CASSAQGQGGGNQPQHF.

The genes are TRBV12-3 or TRBV12-4 and TRBJ1-5, with D hard to call. The V end was cut by 3 bases, the J end by 3 bases, with 9 bases between. The CDR3 is 14 amino acids. This CDR3 is CASSFARDNQPQHF. Here the CDR3 DNA reads TGTGCCAGCAGTTTTGCCAGAGACAATCAGCCCCAGCATTTT.

The chain employs TRBV4-2 and TRBJ1-2, with D possibly matching TRBD1 (6 bases). There are 13 residues in the CDR3. Trimming cost V 5 bases and J 7 bases, with 14 bases left between them. Germline values: CDR1 LGHNA, CDR2 YNFKEQ. CDR3 DNA sequence: TGTGCCAGCAGCGGGCCGGAAGGGGGTGGCTACACCTTC. It specifies CASSGPEGGGYTF.

The V gene is TRBV28, the J gene TRBJ2-7, with 11 bases matching TRBD1. Germline V gene lookup returns CDR1 MDHEN and CDR2 SYDVKM. Losses at the gene ends were 6 bases for V and 3 bases for J; bases not matched to a gene: 10. This CDR3 is built from 16 residues. The CDR3 loop is CASSPRGQGGHYEQYF. DNA for the CDR3: TGTGCCAGCAGCCCTAGGGGACAGGGGGGCCACTACGAGCAGTACTTC.

CDR3 in DNA: TGCGCCAGCAGCCACCTGGACCTGGGGGGAATCCAGTACTTC. Protein sequence: CASSHLDLGGIQYF. This chain connects TRBV5-1 to TRBJ2-7, with D maybe TRBD2 (6 bases). Trimming took 4 bases from V and 10 from J, leaving 21 bases between them. The CDR3 is made up of 14 amino acids. Germline-derived CDR1 and CDR2 are SGHRS and YFSETQ.

The chain carries TRBV20-1 and TRBJ2-5; D is tentatively TRBD1 or TRBD2 (5 bases each). Trimming took off 6 bases at V and 4 bases at J, with 24 bases between the two ends. The CDR3 runs 16 residues. Germline loops: CDR1 DFQATT, CDR2 SNEGSKA (reference sequence). For the CDR3, the DNA is TGCAGTGCCCCAACTACCGGGACGGGGAGACGAGAGACCCAGTACTTC. It specifies CSAPTTGTGRRETQYF.

This clonotype occurred a few times. V is TRBV20-1 and J is TRBJ2-4, with D unresolved. The J call could be wrong; TRBJ2-7 is a better fit for the DNA end. Per germline, CDR1 DFQATT and CDR2 SNEGSKA (reference sequence). CDR3 length equals 15 residues. The CDR3 reads CSARDLVAPGYEQYF. DNA of the CDR3: TGCAGTGCTAGAGATCTCGTGGCACCAGGCTACGAGCAGTACTTC.

The rearrangement links TRBV4-2 to TRBJ2-1, with no clear D. CDR1 is LGHNA and CDR2 is YNFKEQ in the germline V gene. This CDR3 has 14 amino acids. V lost 4 bases to trimming and J lost 1 base, with 8 bases between them. CDR3 sequence: CASSRRQSYNEQFF. The CDR3 nucleotides read TGTGCCAGCAGCCGCCGGCAGTCCTACAATGAGCAGTTCTTC.

V is TRBV18 and J is TRBJ2-1, with D possibly TRBD1 on 5 matching bases. CDR1 and CDR2 (germline): KGHSH, LQKENI. Trimming stripped 5 bases from V and 12 bases from J, with 17 bases between. The CDR3 is made up of 13 amino acids. CDR3 region: CASSSRTPMAQFF. Here the CDR3 DNA reads TGTGCCAGCTCATCCCGGACACCCATGGCGCAGTTCTTC.

This chain joins TRBV5-1 and TRBJ1-4, with D unclear. The CDR3 has 13 residues. Germline values: CDR1 SGHRS, CDR2 YFSETQ. Trimming removed 4 bases from V and 2 bases from J, with 6 bases in between. In nucleotides, the CDR3 is TGCGCCAGCAGCCCAGTGACTAATGAAAAACTGTTTTTT. Translated: CASSPVTNEKLFF.

J is TRBJ1-1 and V is TRBV20-1; D unresolved. Germline V gene lookup returns CDR1 DFQATT and CDR2 SNEGSKA (reference sequence). V lost 6 bases, J lost 1 base, and 12 bases lay in between. CDR3 size: 13 residues. The CDR3 sequence: CSAPRAGNTEAFF. The CDR3 DNA follows: TGCAGTGCCCCGAGGGCGGGGAACACTGAAGCTTTCTTT.